The 29 T cell receptor beta chains below come from one sample, sequenced in a study of early T cells in non-severe SARS-CoV-2 infection. TCRdb ran MiXCR on the 5' RACE reads and lists one entry per CDR3 protein. The data contain approximately 74,000 distinct CDR3 sequences, 11% to 15% of them singletons. Sequenced: whole blood. These receptors were taken from an adult who was a healthcare worker with PCR-confirmed SARS-CoV-2 infection or an uninfected control (not recorded which).

The rearrangement links TRBV2 to TRBJ2-1; D is unclear. In germline, CDR1 is SNHLY, CDR2 FYNNEI. The CDR3 covers 12 residues. Trimming cost V 2 bases and J 9 bases, with 8 bases left between them. The CDR3 reads CASSESRREQFF. CDR3 DNA sequence: TGTGCCAGCAGTGAATCGCGTCGTGAGCAGTTCTTC.

This clonotype was observed a handful of times. V usage is TRBV28 and J usage is TRBJ2-5; 8 bases align to TRBD1. This CDR3 is built from 16 residues. V shed 5 bases and J 0 bases; nucleotides not matched to a gene: 8. Germline V CDR1 and CDR2: MDHEN, SYDVKM. CDR3 nucleotide sequence: TGTGCCAGCAGTGGCCGGGACAGGAACCACCAAGAGACCCAGTACTTC. It encodes CASSGRDRNHQETQYF. Full variable domain (missing parts from reference TRBV28 and TRBJ2-5): DVKVTQSSRYLVKRTGEKVFLECVQDMDHENMFWYRQDPGLGLRLIYFSYDVKMKEKGDIPEGYSVSREKKERFSLILESASTNQTSMYLCASSGRDRNHQETQYFGPGTRLLVL.

This clonotype was observed a handful of times. The chain joins TRBV19 to TRBJ1-6, with 8 bases matching TRBD1. The CDR3 has 17 residues. Germline V lookup: CDR1 LNHDA, CDR2 SQIVND (reference sequence). The V segment lost 6 bases and the J segment 7 bases; nucleotides outside the gene matches: 14. CDR3 DNA: TGTGCCAGTAGGGAAACGGACAGGGTTTGGTTGAATTCACCCCTCCACTTT. It is translated as CASRETDRVWLNSPLHF.

This clonotype occurred a few times. V usage is TRBV20-1 and J usage is TRBJ2-3; no firm D call. This CDR3 spans 12 amino acids. V was clipped by 6 bases and J by 1 base, with 8 bases between them. CDR1 DFQATT and CDR2 SNEGSKA come from the germline V gene (reference sequence). CDR3 in DNA: TGCAGTGCCGAACTTGGCACAGATACGCAGTATTTT. Its protein is CSAELGTDTQYF.

The rearrangement uses TRBV6-6 and TRBJ1-5; D unclear. Germline V gene sequence: CDR1 MNHNY, CDR2 SVGAGI (reference sequence). V was clipped by 4 bases and J by 0 bases, with 7 bases between them. This CDR3 spans 14 amino acids. The CDR3 DNA reads as TGTGCCAGCAGTTTAGACTATAGCAATCAGCCCCAGCATTTT. Translation gives CASSLDYSNQPQHF.

This clonotype appeared many times. This rearrangement joins TRBV19 to TRBJ2-6, with D perhaps matching TRBD2 (5 bases). This CDR3 has 16 amino acids. Trimming took off 5 bases at V and 0 bases at J, with 11 bases between the two ends. Per the germline V gene, CDR1 is LNHDA and CDR2 is SQIVND (reference sequence). The CDR3 protein is CASSYWRRSGANVLTF. As DNA, the CDR3 is TGTGCCAGTAGTTACTGGAGGCGCTCTGGGGCCAACGTCCTGACTTTC.

The table lists this clonotype with a few counts. The rearrangement joins TRBV7-8 to TRBJ1-1; D is unresolved. This CDR3 is 13 amino acids long. Looked up from germline, CDR1 is SGHVS and CDR2 is FQNEAQ. Trimming took 0 bases from V and 8 from J, leaving 10 bases between them. In DNA, the CDR3 is TGTGCCAGCAGCTTAGCGGTGGCCTTAGAAGCTTTCTTT. Amino acids: CASSLAVALEAFF.

V gene TRBV4-2 combines with J gene TRBJ2-3; TRBD2 agrees at 8 bases. The CDR3 runs to 20 residues. V was pared by 1 base and J by 4 bases, with 19 bases of the junction left unmatched. Per the germline V gene, CDR1 is LGHNA and CDR2 is YNFKEQ. As DNA, the CDR3 is TGTGCCAGCAGCCAAGTATGGGGATGGGAGCGGGGGTATGGCGCAGATACGCAGTATTTT. Translating gives CASSQVWGWERGYGADTQYF.

This clonotype was found a few times. V and J are TRBV3-1 and TRBJ2-2; D is possibly TRBD1 (5 bases). V dropped 5 bases and J dropped 4 bases, with 14 bases sitting between them. The CDR3 totals 15 residues. The germline CDR1 and CDR2 sequences are LGHDT and YNNKEL (reference sequence). The CDR3 DNA is TGTGCCAGCAGCGAAAGCAGGGTGGCCACCGGGGAGCTGTTTTTT. It codes for CASSESRVATGELFF. Using reference TRBV3-1 and TRBJ2-2 for the parts outside the CDR3, the full variable domain is DTAVSQTPKYLVTQMGNDKSIKCEQNLGHDTMYWYKQDSKKFLKIMFSYNNKELIINETVPNRFSPKSPDKAHLNLHINSLELGDSAVYFCASSESRVATGELFFGEGSRLTVL.

The chain employs TRBV20-1 and TRBJ2-1; 7 bases map to TRBD1. The CDR3 totals 17 residues. V shed 1 base and J 0 bases; nucleotides not matched to a gene: 9. The germline CDR1 and CDR2 sequences are DFQATT and SNEGSKA (reference sequence). For the CDR3, the DNA is TGCAGTGCTAGAGGCAACCCGACAGGGAACTCCTACAATGAGCAGTTCTTC. This sequence encodes CSARGNPTGNSYNEQFF.

This clonotype was picked up a small number of times. The chain joins TRBV19 to TRBJ2-3; perhaps TRBD1 as D (7 bases). Trimming removed 0 bases at V and 6 bases at J, with 16 bases between. Per germline, CDR1 LNHDA and CDR2 SQIVND (reference sequence). The CDR3 length is 16 residues. The CDR3, as DNA: TGTGCCAGTAGTATAGAGGAGGGGGCCGCCTATGATACGCAGTATTTT. Translating gives CASSIEEGAAYDTQYF.

The chain couples TRBV11-2 to TRBJ2-5; the D gene is possibly TRBD1 (5 bases). The CDR3 covers 16 residues. V was shortened by 2 bases and J by 3 bases, with 16 bases between the two germline ends. Germline CDR1 is SGHAT and CDR2 is FQNNGV. The CDR3 DNA is TGTGCCAGCAGCTTACTCAAGGGGCGGTACGAAGAGACCCAGTACTTC. Its translation: CASSLLKGRYEETQYF.

This clonotype was counted a few times. This rearrangement joins TRBV11-3 to TRBJ1-1; D uncertain. Trimming left V 0 bases short and J 4 bases short, with 9 bases between. The CDR3 loop spans 14 amino acids. Germline V gene lookup returns CDR1 SGHNT and CDR2 YENEEA. The CDR3 loop reads CASSLDGEGTEAFF. CDR3 in DNA: TGTGCCAGCAGCTTAGATGGGGAGGGCACTGAAGCTTTCTTT.

Ten or more counts support this clonotype. V usage is TRBV4-3 and J usage is TRBJ1-1; tentative D call: TRBD1 (5 bases). CDR1 is LGHNA and CDR2 is YSLEER in the germline V gene. This CDR3 region has 14 residues. V was clipped by 0 bases and J by 5 bases, with 10 bases between them. The CDR3 is CASSQEGPETEAFF. The CDR3 DNA reads TGCGCCAGCAGCCAAGAGGGACCGGAGACTGAAGCTTTCTTT.

This clonotype was seen only once. The chain recombines TRBV18 with TRBJ2-3; D ambiguous. Germline V gene lookup returns CDR1 KGHSH and CDR2 LQKENI. The CDR3 contains 13 residues. V was shortened by 7 bases and J by 2 bases, with 10 bases between the two germline ends. CDR3 protein: CASLQTYTDTQYF. CDR3 coding DNA: TGTGCCAGCTTGCAGACGTACACAGATACGCAGTATTTT.

This clonotype was seen more than once but under ten times. The rearrangement links TRBV12-3 or TRBV12-4 to TRBJ2-2; D possibly corresponds to TRBD2 (5 bases). V dropped 3 bases and J dropped 1 base, with 9 bases sitting between them. This CDR3 has 15 amino acids. The CDR3 loop is CASSFASGNTGELFF. The CDR3 coding sequence is TGTGCCAGCAGTTTCGCCAGCGGGAACACCGGGGAGCTGTTTTTT.

This clonotype was detected a few times. V and J are TRBV4-2 and TRBJ2-3; the D gene is possibly TRBD1 (6 bases). The CDR3 loop spans 18 amino acids. Germline values: CDR1 LGHNA, CDR2 YNFKEQ. V was clipped by 0 bases and J by 3 bases, with 19 bases between them. The CDR3 loop reads CASSQDLPAGDRTDTQYF. In nucleotides, the CDR3 is TGTGCCAGCAGCCAAGATCTCCCGGCAGGGGATCGGACAGATACGCAGTATTTT.

V and J are TRBV27 and TRBJ2-3; D perhaps matches TRBD2 (5 bases). This CDR3 comprises 14 residues. Trimming pared 8 bases from V and 3 bases from J, leaving 15 bases between. Germline lookup yields CDR1 MNHEY and CDR2 SMNVEV (reference sequence). CDR3 sequence (DNA): TGTGCCAGCTCCCCCGGGATTACGACAGATACGCAGTATTTT. It translates to CASSPGITTDTQYF.

This clonotype was seen more than once but under ten times. This chain connects TRBV6-2 or TRBV6-3 to TRBJ2-7; D not resolved. Germline V gene sequence: CDR1 MNHEY, CDR2 SVGEGT. V lost 4 bases to trimming and J lost 6 bases, with 13 bases between them. The CDR3 consists of 13 residues. The CDR3 reads CASSFRSWGEQYF. CDR3 coding DNA: TGTGCCAGCAGTTTCCGGTCCTGGGGCGAGCAGTACTTC.

This clonotype turned up a few times. The genes are TRBV25-1 and TRBJ2-2; D is ambiguous. Germline V gene sequence: CDR1 MGHDK, CDR2 SYGVNS. The V gene lost 3 bases and the J gene lost 0 bases, with 8 bases spanning the gap. The CDR3 covers 15 residues. In nucleotides, the CDR3 is TGTGCCAGCAGTGAGTTTAACGCGAACACCGGGGAGCTGTTTTTT. Amino acids: CASSEFNANTGELFF. The full variable domain, with the rest looked up from reference TRBV25-1 and TRBJ2-2, is EADIYQTPRYLVIGTGKKITLECSQTMGHDKMYWYQQDPGMELHLIHYSYGVNSTEKGDLSSESTVSRIRTEHFPLTLESARPSHTSQYLCASSEFNANTGELFFGEGSRLTVL.

This clonotype was picked up a small number of times. This chain links TRBV29-1 with TRBJ2-3, with no clear D. Trimming cost V 7 bases and J 0 bases, with 8 bases left between them. The CDR3 runs 12 residues. Germline-derived CDR1 and CDR2 are SQVTM and ANQGSEA. In DNA form, the CDR3 reads TGCAGCGGGACCGTTAGCACAGATACGCAGTATTTT. Protein product: CSGTVSTDTQYF.

This clonotype was picked up a small number of times. The chain recombines TRBV12-3 or TRBV12-4 with TRBJ1-1, with D uncertain. This CDR3 has 13 residues. V lost 2 bases, J lost 4 bases, and 8 bases lay in between. CDR3 coding DNA: TGTGCCAGCAGTTTACTTACGGGCACTGAAGCTTTCTTT. The encoded protein is CASSLLTGTEAFF.

This clonotype was detected only a few times. V is TRBV6-6 and J is TRBJ2-5; D possibly uses TRBD1 or TRBD2 (6 bases each). Trimming removed 10 bases at V and 0 bases at J, with 18 bases between. The CDR3 loop spans 15 amino acids. Germline CDR1 reads MNHNY; CDR2 reads SVGAGI (reference sequence). The CDR3 loop reads CATTERGDDQETQYF. CDR3 DNA sequence: TGTGCCACCACCGAAAGGGGGGATGACCAAGAGACCCAGTACTTC.

The chain joins TRBV28 to TRBJ2-7, with D possibly TRBD2 on 5 matching bases. Trimming removed 5 bases at V and 8 bases at J, with 19 bases between. Germline CDR1 and CDR2: MDHEN and SYDVKM. CDR3 size: 14 residues. CDR3 nucleotide sequence: TGTGCCAGCAGTCATAAGCCCTCCGGGGTCCAGCAGTACTTC. Translation: CASSHKPSGVQQYF.

The sample holds a few counts of this clonotype. This sequence joins TRBV6-5 and TRBJ2-2; TRBD2 matches 7 bases. Germline V CDR1 and CDR2: MNHEY, SVGAGI. The CDR3 spans 15 residues. V gave up 6 bases and J gave up 1 base; unmatched junction bases: 5. CDR3 nucleotide sequence: TGTGCCAGCAGCCGTAGCGGGTGGAACACCGGGGAGCTGTTTTTT. Its translation is CASSRSGWNTGELFF.

There are a few counts of this clonotype. V gene TRBV24-1 combines with J gene TRBJ1-2; D is unclear. Trimming left V 0 bases short and J 2 bases short, with 0 bases between. CDR3 length: 12 amino acids. Germline V gives CDR1 KGHDR, CDR2 SFDVKD. Written as DNA, the CDR3 is TGTGCCACCAGTGATTTGAACTATGGCTACACCTTC. Translation gives CATSDLNYGYTF.

A few counts support this clonotype. The chain combines TRBV10-3 with TRBJ2-1; D possibly matches TRBD1 or TRBD2 (7 bases each). This CDR3 contains 14 residues. Between the trimmed V and J ends, which lost 7 bases and 2 bases, there was a span of 12 bases. The germline V gene encodes CDR1 ENHRY and CDR2 SYGVKD. In DNA, the CDR3 is TGTGCCATCAATCAGGGGGGGACCTACAATGAGCAGTTCTTC. Protein: CAINQGGTYNEQFF.

This clonotype was detected ten times or more. V usage is TRBV7-3 and J usage is TRBJ2-3, with 7 bases identical to TRBD2. CDR3 size: 14 residues. Germline CDR1 reads SGHTA; CDR2 reads FQGTGA. With V trimmed by 2 bases and J by 5 bases, 4 bases remained unmatched. CDR3 protein: CASSLGAGRDTQYF. The CDR3 DNA follows: TGTGCCAGCAGCTTAGGAGCGGGGAGAGATACGCAGTATTTT.

The CDR3 spells CASTTDTGELFF. For the CDR3, the DNA is TGTGCCAGCACCACGGACACCGGGGAGCTGTTTTTT. The J gene is TRBJ2-2, the V gene TRBV6-2 or TRBV6-3; no firm D call. Germline V gene data show CDR1 as MNHEY and CDR2 as SVGEGT. This CDR3 is built from 12 residues. V was shortened by 7 bases and J by 3 bases, with 6 bases between the two germline ends.